The 9 T cell receptor beta chains presented below share a single source sample, sequenced in a study of cytomegalovirus exposure and HLA in healthy donors. Assay used: immunoSEQ multiplex PCR; TCRdb lists only in-frame clones, some missing. The data contain around 250,000 clones, 90% of them singletons. The sequencing input was PBMCs. These receptors were obtained from a woman in her thirties in good health and CMV-seronegative.

The chain joins TRBV7-3 to TRBJ2-1; 11 positions match TRBD2. This CDR3 is built from 16 residues. Germline lookup yields CDR1 SGHTA and CDR2 FQGTGA. The V segment lost 5 bases and the J segment 2 bases; nucleotides outside the gene matches: 5. CDR3 in DNA: TGTGCCAGCAGCCTGTATAGCGGGAGGGCCTACAATGAGCAGTTCTTC. Translated, it gives CASSLYSGRAYNEQFF. The whole variable domain, remainder taken from reference TRBV7-3 and TRBJ2-1, is GAGVSQTPSNKVTEKGKYVELRCDPISGHTALYWYRQSLGQGPEFLIYFQGTGAADDSGLPNDRFFAVRPEGSVSTLKIQRTERGDSAVYLCASSLYSGRAYNEQFFGPGTRLTVL.

The chain combines TRBV29-1 with TRBJ2-5; TRBD2 aligns across 7 bases. The V gene's germline CDR1 is SQVTM and CDR2 ANQGSEA. V trimming: 7 bases; J trimming: 5 bases; junction bases outside the gene matches: 1. The CDR3 sequence is 10 residues long. The CDR3 bases are TGCAGCGCGGGAGGCGAGACCCAGTACTTC. It is translated as CSAGGETQYF. Full variable domain (remainder filled in from reference TRBV29-1 and TRBJ2-5): SAVISQKPSRDICQRGTSLTIQCQVDSQVTMMFWYRQQPGQSLTLIATANQGSEATYESGFVIDKFPISRPNLTFSTLTVSNMSPEDSSIYLCSAGGETQYFGPGTRLLVL.

The chain employs TRBV27 and TRBJ2-7; TRBD1 agrees at 8 bases. The CDR3 has 13 amino acids. The junction had 3 bases not matched to a gene; V was cut back by 5 bases and J by 3 bases. Germline V gene lookup returns CDR1 MNHEY and CDR2 SMNVEV (reference sequence). The CDR3: CASSPGTGYEQYF. The CDR3 nucleotides are TGTGCCAGCAGTCCAGGGACAGGCTACGAGCAGTACTTC.

The V and J genes are TRBV25-1 and TRBJ1-2, with D perhaps matching TRBD1 (6 bases). V was trimmed by 8 bases and J by 2 bases, leaving 18 bases between them. Germline CDR1 MGHDK, CDR2 SYGVNS. The CDR3 is 15 residues long. CDR3 residues: CASSQPQGNNYGYTF. The CDR3 nucleotides read TGTGCCAGCTCACAGCCACAGGGAAACAACTATGGCTACACCTTC.

This chain connects TRBV9 to TRBJ2-7, with 12 bases identical to TRBD2. J lost 7 bases, V lost 4 bases, and 9 bases had no gene match. Germline assignment: CDR1 SGDLS and CDR2 YYNGEE. The CDR3 is made up of 15 amino acids. The CDR3, as DNA: TGTGCCAGCAGCCCCGGTCTAGCGGGAGGGTTAGAGCAGTACTTC. It codes for CASSPGLAGGLEQYF. Looking up the rest from reference TRBV9 and TRBJ2-7 gives the full variable domain: DSGVTQTPKHLITATGQRVTLRCSPRSGDLSVYWYQQSLDQGLQFLIQYYNGEERAKGNILERFSAQQFPDLHSELNLSSLELGDSALYFCASSPGLAGGLEQYFGPGTRLTVT.

In DNA, the CDR3 is TGTGCCAGCAGTGACACAGGACTAGCGGGAGGGAATGAGCAGTTCTTC. It codes for CASSDTGLAGGNEQFF. V is TRBV6-4 and J is TRBJ2-1; TRBD2 matches 15 bases. CDR1 and CDR2 (germline): MRHNA, SNTAGT. This CDR3 has 16 amino acids. With 2 bases clipped from V and 7 bases from J, the junction kept 3 bases outside the gene matches.

The chain recombines TRBV18 with TRBJ2-3; 7 bases align to TRBD1. The CDR3 has 15 amino acids. Germline CDR1 KGHSH, CDR2 LQKENI. J was trimmed by 2 bases and V by 4 bases; bases with no gene match: 6. The CDR3 DNA follows: TGTGCCAGCTCACGGGACAGCTCTAACACAGATACGCAGTATTTT. Protein product: CASSRDSSNTDTQYF.

The gene calls are TRBV7-8 and TRBJ2-7; 12 nucleotides align to TRBD2. Germline values: CDR1 SGHVS, CDR2 FQNEAQ. Trimming removed 5 bases from V and 3 bases from J; junction bases left unmatched: 11. The CDR3 runs 17 residues. The CDR3 DNA follows: TGTGCCAGCAGCCCAAGAAGGTTACTAGCGGGGGGCTACGAGCAGTACTTC. Residues: CASSPRRLLAGGYEQYF. Full variable domain (outside the CDR3, taken from reference TRBV7-8 and TRBJ2-7): GAGVSQSPRYKVAKRGQDVALRCDPISGHVSLFWYQQALGQGPEFLTYFQNEAQLDKSGLPSDRFFAERPEGSVSTLKIQRTQQEDSAVYLCASSPRRLLAGGYEQYFGPGTRLTVT.

The rearrangement uses TRBV7-6 and TRBJ1-4; a possible D gene is TRBD1 (5 bases). Germline CDR1 reads SGHVS; CDR2 reads FNYEAQ. This CDR3 is 15 amino acids long. Written as DNA, the CDR3 is TGTGCGAGCTCCTCTTCGACAGTTTTAATGAAAGGACTGTTTTTT. As protein: CASSSSTVLMKGLFF.